Listed below are T cell receptor beta chains from one sample, sequenced in a study of cytotoxic CD8 clonotypes in ibrutinib-treated CLL. Generated by immunoSEQ multiplex PCR, the TCRdb table keeps only in-frame clones and is missing some. The table includes hundreds of thousands of clones, roughly two thirds detected once. The sample was PBMCs, taken after 36 months of ibrutinib treatment. Receptor source: a human donor with chronic lymphocytic leukemia. CDR3s include the opening cysteine and the closing phenylalanine or tryptophan.

CDR3aa | v_gene
CASSSHPGVGEQYF | TRBV28
CAISESMVGDRGVRRGGYTF | TRBV10-3
CASSLGVGRYEQYF | TRBV5-1
CASATSNTGELFF | TRBV12-5
CSLFLNTEAFF | TRBV29-1
CSAGRDSIEKLFF | TRBV29-1
CASSLRTGYTGELFF | TRBV11-2
CASSPDLTLGGYTF | TRBV5-1
CASMWLNTEAFF | TRBV6-5
CASSQVVGTSGANEQFF | TRBV4-2
CASSLERRNNEQFF | TRBV5-1
CASQLADSLNTGELFF | TRBV7-6
CASRRDYGYTF | TRBV28
CASSPTRIGTDTQYF | TRBV18
CASSDWDTRSYNEQFF | TRBV7-2
CASSPVPQYTDTQYF | TRBV7-9
CASSLLDSQSIYEQYF | TRBV7-2
CASSFLRRGNTEAFF | TRBV7-9
CASGGQNTGELFF | TRBV2
CASSPVRQIQFDYGYTF | TRBV5-4
CASSQMTSAYEQYF | TRBV4-3
CASSLVVGIYEQYF | TRBV5-1
CSVQTGINEKLFF | TRBV29-1
CASSNGMNTEAFF | TRBV5-1
CASSPVGSASPGDTQYF | TRBV18
CASSLGTSGEYTGELFF | TRBV7-8
CASSRGRETQYF | TRBV6-5
CAISEGASYEQYF | TRBV10-3
CASSLWGGGSPLHF | TRBV27
CASSKAVATTGELFF | TRBV19
CSALTGMNTEAFF | TRBV29-1
CASSLEGTVGYNEQFF | TRBV7-2
CASGLRGVPNAGELFF | TRBV12-5
CASSLLQLAGGPPKNIQYF | TRBV28
CASGWGVYNEQFF | TRBV4-2
CASSSTGTVDVPQHF | TRBV7-2
CASSSIQGGEQYF | TRBV7-8
CASSQVLDPKQETQYF | TRBV4-1
CASSSSGGAYNEQFF | TRBV9
CASSLSLGTGELFF | TRBV7-7
CASSQEKGTGAYEQYF | TRBV4-1
CASSLGQGFQPQHF | TRBV6-5
CASRALAGGPRDEQFF | TRBV6-4
CASSYKGAQYF | TRBV6-6
CASSPSQGDYGYTF | TRBV18
CSVVRGVGETQYF | TRBV29-1
CASSYRGQGGNQPQHF | TRBV6-5
CASSTWDRGSTDTQYF | TRBV5-1
CASSVAPSGGNEQFF | TRBV9
CASSVVRTSGSDEQFF | TRBV7-9
CASSDSFTGRTEAFF | TRBV6-4
CASSFRFAGYEQYF | TRBV27
CASSLLAGDTQYF | TRBV7-9
CAGTGGHAYEQYF | TRBV2
CASSVLVSSTDTQYF | TRBV5-1
CASSPGPGIGYEQYF | TRBV19
CASSVMLGAGTGELFF | TRBV9